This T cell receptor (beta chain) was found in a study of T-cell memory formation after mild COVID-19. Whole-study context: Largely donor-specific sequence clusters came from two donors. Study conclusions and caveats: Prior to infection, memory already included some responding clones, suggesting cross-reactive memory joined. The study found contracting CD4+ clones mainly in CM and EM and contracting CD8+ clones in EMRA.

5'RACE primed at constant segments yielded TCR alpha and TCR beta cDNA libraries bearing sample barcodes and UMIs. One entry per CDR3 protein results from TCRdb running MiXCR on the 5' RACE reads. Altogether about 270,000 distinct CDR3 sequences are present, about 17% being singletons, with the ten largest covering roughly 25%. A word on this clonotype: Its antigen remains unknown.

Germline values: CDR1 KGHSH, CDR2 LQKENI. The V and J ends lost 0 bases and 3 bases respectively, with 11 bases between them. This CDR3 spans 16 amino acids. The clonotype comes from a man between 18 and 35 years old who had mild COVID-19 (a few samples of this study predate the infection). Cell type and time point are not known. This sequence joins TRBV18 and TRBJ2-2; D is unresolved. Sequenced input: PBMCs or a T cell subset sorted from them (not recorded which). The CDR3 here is CASSPPYWVDTGELFF. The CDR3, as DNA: TGTGCCAGCTCACCACCGTATTGGGTGGACACCGGGGAGCTGTTTTTT.